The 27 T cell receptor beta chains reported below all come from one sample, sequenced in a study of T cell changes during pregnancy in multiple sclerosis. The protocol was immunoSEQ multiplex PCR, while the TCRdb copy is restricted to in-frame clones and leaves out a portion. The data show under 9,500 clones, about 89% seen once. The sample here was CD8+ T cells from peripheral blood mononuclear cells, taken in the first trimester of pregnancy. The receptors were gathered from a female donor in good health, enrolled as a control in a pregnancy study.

CDR3 bases: TGTGCCAGTCTACCTCAGGGGCTGAACACTGAAGCTTTCTTT. It encodes CASLPQGLNTEAFF. V usage is TRBV19 and J usage is TRBJ1-1; TRBD1 is a possible D gene (6 bases). This CDR3 has 14 residues. V was pared by 8 bases and J by 0 bases, with 13 bases between. Germline CDR1 LNHDA, CDR2 SQIVND (reference sequence).

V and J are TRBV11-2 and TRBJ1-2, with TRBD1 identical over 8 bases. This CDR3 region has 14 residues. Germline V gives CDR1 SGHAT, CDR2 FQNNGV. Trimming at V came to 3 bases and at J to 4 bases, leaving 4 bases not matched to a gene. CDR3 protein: CASSFGGTGYGYTF. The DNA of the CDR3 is TGTGCCAGCAGCTTTGGCGGGACAGGCTATGGCTACACCTTC.

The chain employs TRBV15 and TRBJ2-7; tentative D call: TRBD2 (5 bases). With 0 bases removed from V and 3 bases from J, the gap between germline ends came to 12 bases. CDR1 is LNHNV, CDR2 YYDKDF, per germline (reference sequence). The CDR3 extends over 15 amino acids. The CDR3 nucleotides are TGTGCCACCAGCAGAGATCGGGAACACCGCTACGAGCAGTACTTC. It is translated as CATSRDREHRYEQYF.

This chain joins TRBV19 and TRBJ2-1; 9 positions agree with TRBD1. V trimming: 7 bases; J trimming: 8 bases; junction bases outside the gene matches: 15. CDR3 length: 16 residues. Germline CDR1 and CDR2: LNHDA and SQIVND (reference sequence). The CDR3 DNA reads TGTGCCAGTACCCCCTGGACAGGGGCACGGATGGATGAGCAGTTCTTC. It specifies CASTPWTGARMDEQFF.

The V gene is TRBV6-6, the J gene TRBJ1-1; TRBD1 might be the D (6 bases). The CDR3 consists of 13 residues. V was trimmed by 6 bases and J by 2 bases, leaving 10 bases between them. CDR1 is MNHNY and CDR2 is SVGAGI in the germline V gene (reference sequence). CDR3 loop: CASSLDRNTEAFF. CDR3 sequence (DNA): TGTGCCAGCAGCTTGGACAGAAACACTGAAGCTTTCTTT.

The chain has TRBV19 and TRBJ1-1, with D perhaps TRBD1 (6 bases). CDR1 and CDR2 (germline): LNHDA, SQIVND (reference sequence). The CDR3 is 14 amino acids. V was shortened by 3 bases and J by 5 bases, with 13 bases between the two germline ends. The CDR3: CASSIGGLSTEAFF. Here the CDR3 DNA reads TGTGCCAGTAGTATCGGGGGGCTCTCAACTGAAGCTTTCTTT.

The CDR3 spells CASSFISGQETQYF. CDR3 in DNA: TGTGCCAGCAGTTTTATTAGCGGCCAAGAGACCCAGTACTTC. The genes are TRBV28 and TRBJ2-5, with a weak D call TRBD2 (6 bases). Germline V gives CDR1 MDHEN, CDR2 SYDVKM. The CDR3 covers 14 residues. Trimming removed 3 bases from V and 1 base from J, with 9 bases in between.

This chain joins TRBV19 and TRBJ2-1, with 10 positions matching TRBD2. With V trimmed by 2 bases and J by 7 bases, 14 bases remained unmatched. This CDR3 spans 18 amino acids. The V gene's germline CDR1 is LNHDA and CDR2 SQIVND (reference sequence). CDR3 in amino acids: CASSISWGSGGRWNEQFF. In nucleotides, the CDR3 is TGTGCCAGTAGTATAAGTTGGGGTAGCGGGGGGCGTTGGAATGAGCAGTTCTTC.

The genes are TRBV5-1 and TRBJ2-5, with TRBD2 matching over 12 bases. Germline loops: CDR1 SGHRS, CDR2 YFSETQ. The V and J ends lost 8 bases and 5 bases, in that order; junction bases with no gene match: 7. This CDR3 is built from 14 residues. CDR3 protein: CASTSGGIFETQYF. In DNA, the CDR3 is TGCGCCAGTACTAGCGGGGGGATCTTTGAGACCCAGTACTTC.

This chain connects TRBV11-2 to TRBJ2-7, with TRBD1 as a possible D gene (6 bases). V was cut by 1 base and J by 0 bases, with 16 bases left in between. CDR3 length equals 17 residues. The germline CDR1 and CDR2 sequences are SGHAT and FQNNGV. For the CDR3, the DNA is TGTGCCAGCAGCTTAGTTCTCCTCCAGGGGCCCTCCTACGAGCAGTACTTC. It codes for CASSLVLLQGPSYEQYF.

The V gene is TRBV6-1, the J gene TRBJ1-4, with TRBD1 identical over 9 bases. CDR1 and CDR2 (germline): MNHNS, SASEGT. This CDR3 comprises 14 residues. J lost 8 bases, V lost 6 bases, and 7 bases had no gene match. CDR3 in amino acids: CASRDSGTGEKLFF. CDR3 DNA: TGTGCCAGCAGGGACTCCGGGACAGGGGAAAAACTGTTTTTT.

The CDR3 reads CASLRGRETQYF. The CDR3 DNA reads TGTGCTAGTCTGCGAGGAAGAGAGACCCAGTACTTC. The chain joins TRBV12-5 to TRBJ2-5; D remains ambiguous. CDR3 length: 12 amino acids. Germline CDR1 reads LGHNT; CDR2 reads FRNRAP. V was clipped by 8 bases and J by 4 bases, with 11 bases between them.

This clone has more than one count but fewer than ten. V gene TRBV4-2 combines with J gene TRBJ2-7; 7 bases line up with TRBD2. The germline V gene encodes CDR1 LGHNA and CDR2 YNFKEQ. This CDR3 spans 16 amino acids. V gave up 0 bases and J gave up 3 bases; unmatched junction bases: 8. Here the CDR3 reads CASSQDRGTGGYEQYF. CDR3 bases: TGTGCCAGCAGCCAAGATCGGGGGACGGGAGGCTACGAGCAGTACTTC.

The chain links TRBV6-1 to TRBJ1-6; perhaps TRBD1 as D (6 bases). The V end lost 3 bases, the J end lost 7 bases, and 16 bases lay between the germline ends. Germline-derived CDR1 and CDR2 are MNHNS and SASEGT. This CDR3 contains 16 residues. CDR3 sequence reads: CASSEGTDRPNSPLHF. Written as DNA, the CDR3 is TGTGCCAGCAGTGAGGGGACGGACAGACCCAATTCACCCCTCCACTTT.

CDR3 DNA sequence: TGTGCCAGCAGTGGGACTAGCGGGAACACCGGGGAGCTGTTTTTT. Translating it yields CASSGTSGNTGELFF. The chain couples TRBV6-4 to TRBJ2-2; 10 nucleotides agree with TRBD2. J lost 1 base, V lost 4 bases, and 0 bases had no gene match. The CDR3 length is 15 residues. CDR1 and CDR2 from the germline V gene are MRHNA and SNTAGT.

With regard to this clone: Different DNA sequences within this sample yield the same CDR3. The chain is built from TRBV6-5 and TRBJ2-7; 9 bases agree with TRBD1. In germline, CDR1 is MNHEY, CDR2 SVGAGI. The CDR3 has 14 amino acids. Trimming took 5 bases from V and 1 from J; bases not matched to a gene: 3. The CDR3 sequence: CASSPGQGSYEQYF. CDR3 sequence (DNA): TGTGCCAGCAGTCCCGGACAGGGGTCCTACGAGCAGTACTTC.

CDR3 nucleotide sequence: TGTGCCAGCAGCGCCGCCCACAGGGAACGCAATTCACCCCTCCACTTT. It encodes CASSAAHRERNSPLHF. The chain combines TRBV11-2 with TRBJ1-6; perhaps TRBD1 as D (6 bases). The CDR3 has 16 amino acids. V gave up 5 bases and J gave up 7 bases, with 18 bases separating them. The V gene's germline CDR1 is SGHAT and CDR2 FQNNGV. The full variable domain, with the rest looked up from reference TRBV11-2 and TRBJ1-6, is EAGVAQSPRYKIIEKRQSVAFWCNPISGHATLYWYQQILGQGPKLLIQFQNNGVVDDSQLPKDRFSAERLKGVDSTLKIQPAKLEDSAVYLCASSAAHRERNSPLHFGNGTRLTVT.

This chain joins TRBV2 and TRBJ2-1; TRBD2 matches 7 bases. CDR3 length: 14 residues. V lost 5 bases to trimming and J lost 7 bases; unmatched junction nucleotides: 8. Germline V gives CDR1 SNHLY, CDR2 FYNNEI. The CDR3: CASSKNMGGNEQFF. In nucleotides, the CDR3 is TGTGCCAGCAGTAAAAATATGGGGGGGAATGAGCAGTTCTTC. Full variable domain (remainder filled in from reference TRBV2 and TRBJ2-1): EPEVTQTPSHQVTQMGQEVILRCVPISNHLYFYWYRQILGQKVEFLVSFYNNEISEKSEIFDDQFSVERPDGSNFTLKIRSTKLEDSAMYFCASSKNMGGNEQFFGPGTRLTVL.

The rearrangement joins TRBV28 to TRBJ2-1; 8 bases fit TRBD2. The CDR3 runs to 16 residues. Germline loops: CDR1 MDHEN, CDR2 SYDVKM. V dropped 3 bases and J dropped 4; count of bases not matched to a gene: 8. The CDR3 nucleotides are TGTGCCAGCAGTTTTAGAACTAGCGGATGGTACAATGAGCAGTTCTTC. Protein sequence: CASSFRTSGWYNEQFF.

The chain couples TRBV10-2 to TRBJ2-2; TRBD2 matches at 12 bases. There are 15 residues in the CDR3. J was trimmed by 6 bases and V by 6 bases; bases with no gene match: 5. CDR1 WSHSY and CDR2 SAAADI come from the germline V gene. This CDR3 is CASSSSGGAAGELFF. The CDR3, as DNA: TGCGCCAGCAGCTCTAGCGGGGGGGCCGCCGGGGAGCTGTTTTTT.

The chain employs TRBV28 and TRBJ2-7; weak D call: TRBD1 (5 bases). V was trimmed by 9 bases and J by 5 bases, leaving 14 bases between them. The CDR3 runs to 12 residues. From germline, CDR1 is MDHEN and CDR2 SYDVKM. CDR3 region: CASRTRENEQYF. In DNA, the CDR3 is TGTGCCAGTAGAACCAGGGAAAACGAGCAGTACTTC.

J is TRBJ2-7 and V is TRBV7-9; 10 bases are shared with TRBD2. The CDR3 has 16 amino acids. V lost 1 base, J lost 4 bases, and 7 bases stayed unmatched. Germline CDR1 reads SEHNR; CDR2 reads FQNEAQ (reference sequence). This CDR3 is CASSLESGTSVYEQYF. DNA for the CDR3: TGTGCCAGCAGCTTAGAGTCCGGGACTAGCGTATACGAGCAGTACTTC.

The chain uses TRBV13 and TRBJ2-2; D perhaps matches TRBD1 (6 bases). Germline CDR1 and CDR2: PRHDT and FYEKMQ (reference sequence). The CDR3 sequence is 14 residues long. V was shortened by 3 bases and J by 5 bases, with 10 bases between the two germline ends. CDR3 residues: CASSFHRVTGELFF. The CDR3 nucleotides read TGTGCCAGCAGCTTCCACAGGGTTACCGGGGAGCTGTTTTTT.

Here the CDR3 DNA reads TGTGCCACCGGACAAGGAGTTTACAATGAGCAGTTCTTC. Protein: CATGQGVYNEQFF. The chain has TRBV27 and TRBJ2-1; D is possibly TRBD1 (5 bases). Germline V gene data show CDR1 as MNHEY and CDR2 as SMNVEV (reference sequence). This CDR3 is 13 amino acids long. Trimming took 10 bases from V and 4 from J, leaving 14 bases between them.

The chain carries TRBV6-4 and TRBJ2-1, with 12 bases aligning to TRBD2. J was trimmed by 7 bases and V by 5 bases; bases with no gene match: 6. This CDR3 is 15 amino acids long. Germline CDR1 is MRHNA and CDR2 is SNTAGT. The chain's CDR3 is CASSPTSGGLNEQFF. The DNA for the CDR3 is TGTGCCAGCAGTCCCACTAGCGGGGGGCTGAATGAGCAGTTCTTC.

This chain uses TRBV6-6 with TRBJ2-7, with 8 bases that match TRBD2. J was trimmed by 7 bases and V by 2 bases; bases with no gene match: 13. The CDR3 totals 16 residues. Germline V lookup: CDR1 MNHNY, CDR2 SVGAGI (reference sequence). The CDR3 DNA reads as TGTGCCAGCAGTTACCTACTAGCGGCCCAGGGAGGGGAGCAGTACTTC. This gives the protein CASSYLLAAQGGEQYF.

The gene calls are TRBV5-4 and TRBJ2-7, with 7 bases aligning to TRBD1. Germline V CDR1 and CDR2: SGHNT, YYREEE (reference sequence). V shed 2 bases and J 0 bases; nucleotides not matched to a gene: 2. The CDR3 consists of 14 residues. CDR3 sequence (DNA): TGTGCCAGCAGCTTACAGGGGAGCTCCTACGAGCAGTACTTC. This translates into CASSLQGSSYEQYF.